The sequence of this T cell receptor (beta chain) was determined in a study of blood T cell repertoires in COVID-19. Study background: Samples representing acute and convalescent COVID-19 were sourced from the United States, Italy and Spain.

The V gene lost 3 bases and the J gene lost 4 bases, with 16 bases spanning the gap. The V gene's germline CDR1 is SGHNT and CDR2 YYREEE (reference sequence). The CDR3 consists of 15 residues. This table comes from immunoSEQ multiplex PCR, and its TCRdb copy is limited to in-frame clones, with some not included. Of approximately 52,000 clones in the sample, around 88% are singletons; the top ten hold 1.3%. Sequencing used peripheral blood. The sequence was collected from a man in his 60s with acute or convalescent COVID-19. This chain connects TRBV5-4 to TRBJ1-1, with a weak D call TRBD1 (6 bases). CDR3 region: CASSSMQGLGTEAFF. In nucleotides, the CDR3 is TGTGCCAGCAGCTCAATGCAGGGGCTGGGCACTGAAGCTTTCTTT.